These T cell receptor beta chains were read from a single sample in a study of vaccination and CD4 T cells after COVID-19. TCRdb called the PCR reads again in MiXCR, with one record for every CDR3 protein. In the table there are approximately 11,000 distinct CDR3 sequences, around 41% of which are singletons. No cognate antigen is known for these TCRs. The sample in question was CD4+ T cells from blood, cultured in vitro, obtained after SARS-CoV-2 vaccination. These receptors were collected from a human donor who had recovered from COVID-19. Both conserved end residues are part of each CDR3. Each record gives: clone size, V gene, J gene, D gene, CDR3 DNA, CDR3 protein. A D gene is named only where the DNA matches it firmly. Clone size appears in some rows only: once, few, many, or a class for an expanded clone.

size: few; V: TRBV19; J: TRBJ1-5; D: -; DNA: TGTGCCAGTAGTGTGGGCCTCACGGGCAATCAGCCCCAGCATTTT; CDR3: CASSVGLTGNQPQHF
size: few; V: TRBV7-2; J: TRBJ1-5; D: -; DNA: TGTGCCAGCAGCTTAGTCGTAGGTAGCAATCAGCCCCAGCATTTT; CDR3: CASSLVVGSNQPQHF
size: large; V: TRBV7-2; J: TRBJ1-1; D: -; DNA: TGTGCCAGCAGCCTCCAGACAGGATTGAGAGCTGAAGCTTTCTTT; CDR3: CASSLQTGLRAEAFF
size: -; V: TRBV20-1; J: TRBJ2-7; D: TRBD2; DNA: TGCAGTGCCGGCGGGACTAGCCCTGACCTCCTCCGCGAGCAGTACTTC; CDR3: CSAGGTSPDLLREQYF
size: -; V: TRBV6-1; J: TRBJ1-1; D: -; DNA: TGTGCCAGTCAAAGTCGCACTGAAGCTTTCTTT; CDR3: CASQSRTEAFF
size: -; V: TRBV19; J: TRBJ1-2; D: -; DNA: TGTGCCAGTAGTAAAATCGGACTTCGCTACACCTTC; CDR3: CASSKIGLRYTF
size: few; V: TRBV2; J: TRBJ1-2; D: -; DNA: TGTGCCAGCAGTGATAGAGTAACCTATGGCTACACCTTC; CDR3: CASSDRVTYGYTF
size: once; V: TRBV7-9; J: TRBJ2-5; D: -; DNA: TGTGCCAGCAGCCTTGTCGCTAGGGCCCAGCAAGAGACCCAGTACTTC; CDR3: CASSLVARAQQETQYF
size: -; V: TRBV7-2; J: TRBJ1-1; D: -; DNA: TGTGCCAGCAGCTTATTCGGGGCTGTATTGAACACTGAAGCTTTCTTT; CDR3: CASSLFGAVLNTEAFF
size: -; V: TRBV28; J: TRBJ1-1; D: -; DNA: TGTGCGGGACGGGATAACACTGAAGCTTTCTTT; CDR3: CAGRDNTEAFF
size: -; V: TRBV7-2; J: TRBJ2-2; D: TRBD2; DNA: TGTGCCAGCAGCTTAGCCGGTGGCGGGAGGAGTACCGGGGAGCTGTTTTTT; CDR3: CASSLAGGGRSTGELFF
size: -; V: TRBV6-1; J: TRBJ2-7; D: TRBD2; DNA: TGTGCCAGCAGTGAAAGCGGGGGCGCACGCTACGAGCAGTACTTC; CDR3: CASSESGGARYEQYF
size: -; V: TRBV25-1; J: TRBJ2-3; D: -; DNA: TGTGCCAGCAGTGAATACTTATTCGGGAGTCGCACAGATACGCAATATTTT; CDR3: CASSEYLFGSRTDTQYF
size: -; V: TRBV5-4; J: TRBJ1-2; D: -; DNA: TGTGCCAGCAGCTTCTTCTCGGGGGATGGCTACACCTTC; CDR3: CASSFFSGDGYTF
size: -; V: TRBV11-3; J: TRBJ2-3; D: -; DNA: TGTGCCAGCAGCTTAGATCGGGTTGGAGATACGCAGTATTTT; CDR3: CASSLDRVGDTQYF
size: -; V: TRBV18; J: TRBJ1-2; D: TRBD1; DNA: TGTGCCAGCTCACCACTATCAGGGGACAGGGCCTATGGCTACACCTTC; CDR3: CASSPLSGDRAYGYTF
size: few; V: TRBV6-5; J: TRBJ2-3; D: -; DNA: TGTGCCAGCAGTTACGTGAGCAGGGGCACAGATACGCAGTATTTT; CDR3: CASSYVSRGTDTQYF
size: few; V: TRBV28; J: TRBJ1-1; D: TRBD1; DNA: TGTGCCAGCAGTTCATCGGGGACAGCGACTTCTTTCTTT; CDR3: CASSSSGTATSFF
size: -; V: TRBV4-1; J: TRBJ2-5; D: TRBD2; DNA: TGCGCCAGCAGCATACCCCCGTGGGCGGGGGGCCAAGAGACCCAGTACTTC; CDR3: CASSIPPWAGGQETQYF
size: -; V: TRBV27; J: TRBJ2-1; D: TRBD2; DNA: TGTGCCAGCAGGCTGGGGGGACTAGCATCACGAGAGCAGTTCTTC; CDR3: CASRLGGLASREQFF
size: -; V: TRBV21-1; J: TRBJ2-1; D: -; DNA: TGTGCCAGCAGCAAAACTCGGTACAATGAGCAGTTCTTC; CDR3: CASSKTRYNEQFF
size: -; V: TRBV7-9; J: TRBJ1-2; D: -; DNA: TGTGCCAGCAGAAGGGGATGGCAGGGTTTGCTTGATGGCTACACCTTC; CDR3: CASRRGWQGLLDGYTF
size: once; V: TRBV15; J: TRBJ2-1; D: -; DNA: TGTGCCACCAGCAGAGGACCCCCAGGGTACTACAATGAGCAGTTCTTC; CDR3: CATSRGPPGYYNEQFF
size: -; V: TRBV7-2; J: TRBJ2-2; D: TRBD2; DNA: TGTGCCAGCAGCTTGGGACTAGCGCCCCCCCCGGAGCTGTTTTTT; CDR3: CASSLGLAPPPELFF
size: -; V: TRBV5-1; J: TRBJ2-7; D: -; DNA: TGCGCCAGCAGCTTGGTTCCAGGGCCCTCCTACGAGCAGTACTTC; CDR3: CASSLVPGPSYEQYF
size: -; V: TRBV4-3; J: TRBJ2-7; D: TRBD1; DNA: TGCGCCAGCAGCCAAGATGGCCAGGGGGCCTACGAGCAGTACTTC; CDR3: CASSQDGQGAYEQYF
size: -; V: TRBV2; J: TRBJ2-5; D: -; DNA: TGTGCCAGCAGAACTGGGAGGGGGAAAGAGACCCAGTACTTC; CDR3: CASRTGRGKETQYF
size: -; V: TRBV4-2; J: TRBJ1-2; D: -; DNA: TGTGCCAGCAGCCAAGTGGGGGAGGGAGGCTACACCTTC; CDR3: CASSQVGEGGYTF
size: few; V: TRBV20-1; J: TRBJ1-6; D: -; DNA: TGCAGTGCTCCCTCCCAGTCTTTCTATAATTCACCCCTCCACTTT; CDR3: CSAPSQSFYNSPLHF
size: few; V: TRBV11-3; J: TRBJ2-4; D: TRBD1; DNA: TGTGCCAGCAGCTTAGGTGGGACAGGGGGCGGTCAAAACATTCAGTACTTC; CDR3: CASSLGGTGGGQNIQYF
size: few; V: TRBV6-5; J: TRBJ1-1; D: -; DNA: TGTGCCAGCAGTTACGTGGATACTGAAGCTTTCTTT; CDR3: CASSYVDTEAFF
size: -; V: TRBV7-2; J: TRBJ1-1; D: -; DNA: TGTGCCAGCAGCGGACCCGGGGCCGGGGTTTTCTTT; CDR3: CASSGPGAGVFF
size: -; V: TRBV7-9; J: TRBJ1-1; D: -; DNA: TGTGCCAGCAGCCCAGACTTCGTGAGGGGGACTGAAGCTTTCTTT; CDR3: CASSPDFVRGTEAFF
size: -; V: TRBV10-1; J: TRBJ1-5; D: -; DNA: TGCGCCAGCAGTGAGTCCGCCCCGTCCCAGCATTTT; CDR3: CASSESAPSQHF
size: -; V: TRBV25-1; J: TRBJ1-6; D: TRBD1; DNA: TGTGCCAGCAGGGAAGACAGGGGGCATAATTCACCCCTCCACTTT; CDR3: CASREDRGHNSPLHF
size: once; V: TRBV6-1; J: TRBJ1-4; D: -; DNA: TGTGCCAGCGCCGCAACGTGGCCAAATGAAAAACTGTTTTTT; CDR3: CASAATWPNEKLFF
size: few; V: TRBV20-1; J: TRBJ2-5; D: -; DNA: TGCAGTGCTGGTAGCCCGCGAAGATGGGAGACCCAGTACTTC; CDR3: CSAGSPRRWETQYF
size: -; V: TRBV23-1; J: TRBJ2-3; D: TRBD2; DNA: TGCGCCAGCCCTGGCGGGGGTAGCACAGATACGCAGTATTTT; CDR3: CASPGGGSTDTQYF
size: -; V: TRBV7-3; J: TRBJ2-2; D: -; DNA: TGTGCCAGCAGCCCCGGGAATGTGGCCGGGGAGCTGTTTTTT; CDR3: CASSPGNVAGELFF
size: few; V: TRBV28; J: TRBJ1-1; D: -; DNA: TGTGCCAGCATGGGCAGCTTCACTGAAGCTTTCTTT; CDR3: CASMGSFTEAFF
size: -; V: TRBV7-3; J: TRBJ2-3; D: -; DNA: TGTGCCAGCAGCAGTGCCCGCCTAGCAGCTAGCACAGATACGCAGTATTTT; CDR3: CASSSARLAASTDTQYF
size: -; V: TRBV27; J: TRBJ1-5; D: -; DNA: TGTGCCAGCGCTCCCCGGCCCCAGCATTTT; CDR3: CASAPRPQHF
size: -; V: TRBV20-1; J: TRBJ2-1; D: -; DNA: TGCAGTGCTAGAGTTTGGGGGGAGCAGTTCTTC; CDR3: CSARVWGEQFF
size: few; V: TRBV19; J: TRBJ1-6; D: -; DNA: TGTGCCAGTAGTCCGGGGTGGACGGTTTATAATTCACCCCTCCACTTT; CDR3: CASSPGWTVYNSPLHF
size: few; V: TRBV6-1; J: TRBJ1-1; D: TRBD1; DNA: TGTGCCAGCAGACCCCGGACAGGGAGAACTGAAGCTTTCTTT; CDR3: CASRPRTGRTEAFF
size: few; V: TRBV7-2; J: TRBJ2-3; D: -; DNA: TGTGCCAGCAGCTCCCAGACAGGCCTCGCTGATACGCAGTATTTT; CDR3: CASSSQTGLADTQYF
size: -; V: TRBV19; J: TRBJ2-7; D: -; DNA: TGTGCCAGTAGTGAGTGGCAGGGGAGGGTCGAGCAGTACTTC; CDR3: CASSEWQGRVEQYF
size: -; V: TRBV24-1; J: TRBJ2-5; D: TRBD2; DNA: TGTGCCACCAGTGATTTGCGCCTTAGCGGGGAAGAGACCCAGTACTTC; CDR3: CATSDLRLSGEETQYF
size: -; V: TRBV11-3; J: TRBJ1-6; D: -; DNA: TGTGCCAGCAGCCAATACAGGGCATCACCCCTCCACTTT; CDR3: CASSQYRASPLHF
size: -; V: TRBV5-1; J: TRBJ1-2; D: -; DNA: TGCGCCAGCAGCTTGGAGCAGGGGCAATATGGCTACACCTTC; CDR3: CASSLEQGQYGYTF
size: few; V: TRBV6-1; J: TRBJ1-1; D: -; DNA: TGTGCCAGCAGCCCGGGGAAGGCATTAAACAGCGAAGCTTTCTTT; CDR3: CASSPGKALNSEAFF
size: few; V: TRBV20-1; J: TRBJ2-3; D: -; DNA: TGCAGTGCCCCGGGTGGGGAGTGGGGCACAGATACGCAGTATTTT; CDR3: CSAPGGEWGTDTQYF
size: -; V: TRBV19; J: TRBJ2-1; D: TRBD2; DNA: TGTGCCAGTAGCACAGGACTAGCGGGAGTGGCCAATGAGCAGTTCTTC; CDR3: CASSTGLAGVANEQFF
size: -; V: TRBV28; J: TRBJ2-3; D: -; DNA: TGTGCCAGCAGTCCCCCAAGGGGAACGGGCAGCACAGATACGCAGTATTTT; CDR3: CASSPPRGTGSTDTQYF
size: -; V: TRBV7-2; J: TRBJ1-6; D: -; DNA: TGTGCCAGCAGCCCCGGTTGGGGCAAAGGTTCACCCCTCCACTTT; CDR3: CASSPGWGKGSPLHF
size: large; V: TRBV7-9; J: TRBJ1-1; D: -; DNA: TGTGCCAGCAACATTAATATCTACAGGGACACTGAAGCTTTCTTT; CDR3: CASNINIYRDTEAFF
size: few; V: TRBV6-2/TRBV6-3; J: TRBJ1-5; D: TRBD1; DNA: TGTGCCAGCACCGACAGGGAGGGCAGCAATCAGCCCCAGCATTTT; CDR3: CASTDREGSNQPQHF
size: medium-sized; V: TRBV30; J: TRBJ1-1; D: -; DNA: TGTGCCTGGACCCCACCCCGCGCCGGGACACACAACACTGAAGCTTTCTTT; CDR3: CAWTPPRAGTHNTEAFF